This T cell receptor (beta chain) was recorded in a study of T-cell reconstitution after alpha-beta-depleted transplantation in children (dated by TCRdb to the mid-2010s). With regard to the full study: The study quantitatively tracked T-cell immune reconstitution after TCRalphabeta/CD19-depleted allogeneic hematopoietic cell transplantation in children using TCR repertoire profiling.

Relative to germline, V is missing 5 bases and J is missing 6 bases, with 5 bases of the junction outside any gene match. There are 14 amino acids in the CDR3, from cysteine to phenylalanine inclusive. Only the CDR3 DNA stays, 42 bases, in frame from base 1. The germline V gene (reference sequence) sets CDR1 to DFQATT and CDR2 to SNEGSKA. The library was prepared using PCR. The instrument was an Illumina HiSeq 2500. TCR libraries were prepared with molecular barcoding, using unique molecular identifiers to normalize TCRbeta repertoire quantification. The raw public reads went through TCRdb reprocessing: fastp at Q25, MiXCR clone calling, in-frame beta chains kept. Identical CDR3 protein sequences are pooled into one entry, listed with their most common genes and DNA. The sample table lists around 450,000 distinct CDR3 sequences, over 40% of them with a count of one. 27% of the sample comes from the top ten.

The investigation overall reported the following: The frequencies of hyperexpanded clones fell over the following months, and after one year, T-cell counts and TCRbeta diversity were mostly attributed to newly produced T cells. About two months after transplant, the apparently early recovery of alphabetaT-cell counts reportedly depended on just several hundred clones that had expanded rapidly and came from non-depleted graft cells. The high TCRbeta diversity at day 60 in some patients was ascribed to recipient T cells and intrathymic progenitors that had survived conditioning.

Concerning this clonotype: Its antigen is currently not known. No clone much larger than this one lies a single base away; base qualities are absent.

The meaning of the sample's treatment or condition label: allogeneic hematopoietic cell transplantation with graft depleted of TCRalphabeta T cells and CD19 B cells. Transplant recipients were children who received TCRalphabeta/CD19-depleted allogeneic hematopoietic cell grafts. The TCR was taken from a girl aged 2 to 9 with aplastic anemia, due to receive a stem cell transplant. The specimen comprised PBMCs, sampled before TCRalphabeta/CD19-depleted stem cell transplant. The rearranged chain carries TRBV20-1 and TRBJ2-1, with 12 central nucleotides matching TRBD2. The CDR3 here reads CSAVTSGGFNEQFF. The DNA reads TGCAGTGCTGTTACTAGCGGGGGGTTCAATGAGCAGTTCTTC.